The 18 T cell receptor beta chains given below trace back to one sample, sequenced in a study of blood T cell repertoires in COVID-19. Libraries were prepared by immunoSEQ multiplex PCR; TCRdb keeps only in-frame clonotypes and omits some of them. The sample lists about 220,000 clones; 82% were seen once. Sequenced input: PBMCs or T cells enriched from blood (not recorded which). These receptor sequences come from an older woman who had recovered from COVID-19.

The chain employs TRBV20-1 and TRBJ2-3; TRBD1 matches at 12 bases. Germline CDR1 and CDR2: DFQATT and SNEGSKA (reference sequence). Trimming took 6 bases from V and 4 from J; bases not matched to a gene: 14. CDR3 length: 17 residues. The DNA for the CDR3 is TGCAGTGCCAGTAGGGTGGCGGGACAGGGGGCCGCAGATACGCAGTATTTT. Protein sequence: CSASRVAGQGAADTQYF.

This chain joins TRBV5-1 and TRBJ1-1; D is perhaps TRBD1 (6 bases). CDR1 is SGHRS, CDR2 YFSETQ, per germline. The V and J ends lost 2 bases and 7 bases respectively, with 12 bases between them. The CDR3 extends over 13 amino acids. The CDR3 nucleotides read TGCGCCAGCAGCTTTTTGGGGGCAGGTGAAGCTTTCTTT. This codes for CASSFLGAGEAFF.

V is TRBV28 and J is TRBJ1-1, with 7 bases matching TRBD1. The ends lost 5 bases at V and 0 bases at J; junction bases unmatched: 6. The germline CDR1 and CDR2 sequences are MDHEN and SYDVKM. The CDR3 spans 15 residues. CDR3 amino acids: CASSPLTGMNTEAFF. The CDR3 bases are TGTGCCAGCAGTCCCCTGACAGGGATGAACACTGAAGCTTTCTTT.

The chain recombines TRBV5-1 with TRBJ1-4; D ambiguous. The V end lost 2 bases, the J end lost 8 bases, and 13 bases lay between the germline ends. Germline CDR1 SGHRS, CDR2 YFSETQ. The CDR3 totals 14 residues. Written as DNA, the CDR3 is TGCGCCAGCAGCTTCGGTCCCCAACCCGAAAAACTGTTTTTT. Residues: CASSFGPQPEKLFF.

J is TRBJ2-5 and V is TRBV20-1; 9 bases agree with TRBD2. The V and J ends lost 3 bases and 1 base, in that order; junction bases with no gene match: 6. CDR1 and CDR2 from the germline V gene are DFQATT and SNEGSKA (reference sequence). This CDR3 spans 15 amino acids. CDR3 nucleotide sequence: TGCAGTGCTAGTATGCTAGCGGGATTCCAAGAGACCCAGTACTTC. Protein product: CSASMLAGFQETQYF.

V gene TRBV29-1 combines with J gene TRBJ2-5; D may be TRBD2 (5 bases). V was cut by 4 bases and J by 5 bases, with 11 bases left in between. CDR1 and CDR2 (germline): SQVTM, ANQGSEA. The CDR3 totals 12 residues. CDR3 nucleotide sequence: TGCAGCGTTGGGTGGGGAGAGGAGACCCAGTACTTC. Protein: CSVGWGEETQYF.

The chain is built from TRBV9 and TRBJ1-5; D is ambiguous. The CDR3 runs 15 residues. Trimming took 0 bases from V and 4 from J, leaving 11 bases between them. From germline, CDR1 is SGDLS and CDR2 YYNGEE. The CDR3 reads CASSVGEGGNQPQHF. In DNA, the CDR3 is TGTGCCAGCAGCGTAGGAGAGGGTGGAAATCAGCCCCAGCATTTT.

The gene calls are TRBV7-9 and TRBJ2-1; 9 nucleotides match TRBD1. The CDR3 is 15 amino acids. Germline V CDR1 and CDR2: SEHNR, FQNEAQ (reference sequence). V shed 1 base and J 9 bases; nucleotides not matched to a gene: 7. CDR3 sequence (DNA): TGTGCCAGCAGCTTAGTGGGACAGGGTAGGCCTGAGCAGTTCTTC. This codes for CASSLVGQGRPEQFF. Variable domain in full (rest from reference TRBV7-9 and TRBJ2-1): DTGVSQNPRHKITKRGQNVTFRCDPISEHNRLYWYRQTLGQGPEFLTYFQNEAQLEKSRLLSDRFSAERPKGSFSTLEIQRTEQGDSAMYLCASSLVGQGRPEQFFGPGTRLTVL.

V gene TRBV6-2 or TRBV6-3 combines with J gene TRBJ2-1, with TRBD1 identical over 12 bases. V shed 4 bases, J shed 9 bases, and the junction held 4 bases outside the gene matches. Germline V gene lookup returns CDR1 MNHEY and CDR2 SVGEGT. The CDR3 spans 14 residues. CDR3 sequence: CASSFRDRGPEQFF. Here the CDR3 DNA reads TGTGCCAGCAGTTTCCGGGACAGGGGGCCTGAGCAGTTCTTC.

This chain uses TRBV7-8 with TRBJ2-2; TRBD2 might be the D (5 bases). Trimming left V 1 base short and J 4 bases short, with 10 bases between. CDR3 length: 15 residues. Germline V gene lookup returns CDR1 SGHVS and CDR2 FQNEAQ. As DNA, the CDR3 is TGTGCCAGCAGCTTAGGGGGAGCCGGCACCGGGGAGCTGTTTTTT. It codes for CASSLGGAGTGELFF.

The rearrangement links TRBV12-5 to TRBJ2-3; possible D gene TRBD2, 7 bases. CDR3 length: 14 residues. V shed 3 bases and J shed 6 bases, with 13 bases lying between them. Germline CDR1 and CDR2: LGHNT and FRNRAP. The CDR3, as DNA: TGTGCTAGTGGTTTAACAGGGAGGGACGATACGCAGTATTTT. Translating it yields CASGLTGRDDTQYF.

The chain has TRBV3-1 (or the pseudogene TRBV3-2) and TRBJ1-4; 8 bases map to TRBD1. The CDR3 length is 14 residues. After removal of 0 bases from V and 12 bases from J, the junction contained 6 bases not matched to a gene. CDR1 is LGHDT and CDR2 is YNNKEL in the germline V gene (reference sequence). The CDR3 region is CASSQEDRVSELFF. The CDR3 DNA follows: TGTGCCAGCAGCCAAGAGGACAGGGTGTCGGAACTGTTTTTT.

The gene calls are TRBV30 and TRBJ1-1, with a tentative D call TRBD1 (6 bases). This CDR3 has 15 amino acids. Trimming stripped 1 base from V and 0 bases from J, with 12 bases between. Per germline, CDR1 GTSNPN and CDR2 SVGIG (reference sequence). The CDR3 nucleotides are TGTGCCTGGAGTGGGGGGAGGGGGATGAACACTGAAGCTTTCTTT. This sequence encodes CAWSGGRGMNTEAFF.

This clone was found many times. The V and J genes are TRBV5-1 and TRBJ1-1; D uncertain. The V gene lost 5 bases and the J gene lost 4 bases, with 21 bases spanning the gap. The CDR3 totals 16 residues. Germline V gives CDR1 SGHRS, CDR2 YFSETQ. CDR3 loop: CASSLGGREGSTEAFF. DNA of the CDR3: TGCGCCAGCAGTTTAGGTGGACGGGAGGGTTCCACTGAAGCTTTCTTT.

The gene calls are TRBV6-5 and TRBJ1-2; weak D call: TRBD1 (6 bases). The CDR3 is made up of 15 amino acids. Looked up from germline, CDR1 is MNHEY and CDR2 is SVGAGI. The ends were cut back, 7 bases at V and 8 bases at J, with 23 bases in the middle. Here the CDR3 reads CASNLQGRPAGGYTF. CDR3 sequence (DNA): TGTGCCAGCAACCTCCAGGGGCGCCCAGCCGGGGGCTACACCTTC.

This chain links TRBV5-6 with TRBJ2-6; maybe TRBD2 (6 bases). This CDR3 region has 16 residues. CDR1 is SGHDT and CDR2 is YYEEEE in the germline V gene. Between the trimmed V and J ends, which lost 5 bases and 4 bases, there was a span of 16 bases. The CDR3, as DNA: TGTGCCAGCAGTCATTGGGGGGTGAGCGGGGCCAACGTCCTGACTTTC. It yields the protein CASSHWGVSGANVLTF. Combining the CDR3 with reference TRBV5-6 and TRBJ2-6 gives the whole variable domain DAGVTQSPTHLIKTRGQQVTLRCSPKSGHDTVSWYQQALGQGPQFIFQYYEEEERQRGNFPDRFSGHQFPNYSSELNVNALLLGDSALYLCASSHWGVSGANVLTFGAGSRLTVL.

The chain carries TRBV5-1 and TRBJ1-2; D remains ambiguous. This CDR3 is 13 amino acids long. Germline assignment: CDR1 SGHRS and CDR2 YFSETQ. Between the trimmed V and J ends, which lost 4 bases and 8 bases, there was a span of 15 bases. The CDR3 is CASSPVDGLGYTF. The CDR3 DNA reads as TGCGCCAGCAGCCCCGTAGACGGACTCGGCTACACCTTC.

V gene TRBV19 combines with J gene TRBJ1-5, with no clear D. The CDR3 has 13 amino acids. V shed 7 bases and J shed 4 bases, with 11 bases lying between them. Germline assignment: CDR1 LNHDA and CDR2 SQIVND (reference sequence). The CDR3 reads CASTNTINQPQHF. CDR3 sequence (DNA): TGTGCCAGTACCAACACCATTAATCAGCCCCAGCATTTT. Full variable domain (remainder filled in from reference TRBV19 and TRBJ1-5): DGGITQSPKYLFRKEGQNVTLSCEQNLNHDAMYWYRQDPGQGLRLIYYSQIVNDFQKGDIAEGYSVSREKKESFPLTVTSAQKNPTAFYLCASTNTINQPQHFGDGTRLSIL.